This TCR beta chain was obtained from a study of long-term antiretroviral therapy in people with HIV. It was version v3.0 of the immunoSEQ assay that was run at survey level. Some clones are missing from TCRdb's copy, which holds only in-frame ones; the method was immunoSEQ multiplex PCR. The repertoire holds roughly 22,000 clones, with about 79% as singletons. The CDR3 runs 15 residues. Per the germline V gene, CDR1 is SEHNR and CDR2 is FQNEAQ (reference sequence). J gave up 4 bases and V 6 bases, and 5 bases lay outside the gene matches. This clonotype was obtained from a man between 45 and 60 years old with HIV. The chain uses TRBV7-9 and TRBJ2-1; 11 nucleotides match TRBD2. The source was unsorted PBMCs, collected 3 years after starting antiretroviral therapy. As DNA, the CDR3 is TGTGCCAGCAGTAGACTAGCGGGATCATACAATGAGCAGTTCTTC. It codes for CASSRLAGSYNEQFF.